Shown below are 20 T cell receptor beta chains from a single sample sequenced in a study of blood T cell repertoires in COVID-19. Assay used: immunoSEQ multiplex PCR; TCRdb lists only in-frame clones, some missing. The sample shows roughly 190,000 clones, around nine tenths of them seen only once. Sequencing was carried out using peripheral blood. These receptors were obtained from a man in his fifties with acute or convalescent COVID-19.

This clone was seen a single time. The chain recombines TRBV15 with TRBJ2-3; TRBD2 aligns across 7 bases. V was clipped by 0 bases and J by 3 bases; unmatched bases: 9. Germline CDR1 and CDR2: LNHNV and YYDKDF (reference sequence). The CDR3 covers 17 residues. CDR3 in amino acids: CATSRDLYGGRTDTQYF. The CDR3 coding sequence is TGTGCCACCAGCAGAGATCTCTACGGGGGGAGGACAGATACGCAGTATTTT.

The chain's CDR3 is CASSQGGTSGRIYEQFF. The DNA of the CDR3 is TGCGCCAGCAGCCAAGGTGGAACTAGCGGGAGAATCTATGAGCAGTTCTTC. The rearrangement joins TRBV4-1 to TRBJ2-1, with 11 bases aligning to TRBD2. The CDR3 length is 17 residues. J gave up 8 bases and V 1 base, and 10 bases lay outside the gene matches. CDR1 and CDR2 (germline): MGHRA, YSYEKL.

About this clone: Germline and junction disagree at one end, which may indicate a read error. This chain joins TRBV3-1 (or the pseudogene TRBV3-2) and TRBJ1-4; TRBD1 aligns across 7 bases. The length of the CDR3 is 17 residues. In germline, CDR1 is LGHDT, CDR2 YNNKEL (reference sequence). The CDR3, as DNA: TGTGCCAGCAGCCGAAGGAAGGGGGCGGGAACTAGTGAAAAACTGTTTTTT. Translated, it gives CASSRRKGAGTSEKLFF.

The chain has TRBV25-1 and TRBJ1-1; D ambiguous. V lost 7 bases, J lost 1 base, and 4 bases lay in between. Germline loops: CDR1 MGHDK, CDR2 SYGVNS. The CDR3 extends over 11 amino acids. The CDR3 sequence: CASIKNTEAFF. The CDR3 bases are TGTGCCAGCATAAAGAACACTGAAGCTTTCTTT.

J is TRBJ1-2 and V is TRBV7-2, with D perhaps matching TRBD1 (5 bases). V was pared by 5 bases and J by 4 bases, with 11 bases between. The CDR3 totals 13 residues. Looked up from germline, CDR1 is SGHTA and CDR2 is FQGNSA. The chain's CDR3 is CASSQTGVYGYTF. CDR3 DNA: TGTGCCAGCAGCCAAACAGGAGTCTATGGCTACACCTTC.

The chain joins TRBV2 to TRBJ1-1, with 9 positions matching TRBD1. CDR3 size: 12 residues. V was pared by 9 bases and J by 1 base, with 0 bases of the junction left unmatched. The V gene's germline CDR1 is SNHLY and CDR2 FYNNEI. In DNA, the CDR3 is TGTGCCAGGGGACAGGGGAACACTGAAGCTTTCTTT. It yields the protein CARGQGNTEAFF.

The chain links TRBV11-2 to TRBJ1-1, with a weak D call TRBD1 (6 bases). This CDR3 comprises 16 residues. With 5 bases removed from V and 2 bases from J, the gap between germline ends came to 18 bases. Germline V gene data show CDR1 as SGHAT and CDR2 as FQNNGV. CDR3 DNA: TGTGCCAGCAGCCAAATATCGACAGGAGTAAACACTGAAGCTTTCTTT. It translates to CASSQISTGVNTEAFF.

This clone showed up just once. Written as DNA, the CDR3 is TGTGCCAGCAGCCAGATCAGGGGGCTGGAGCCCCAGCATTTT. Protein product: CASSQIRGLEPQHF. The chain links TRBV3-1 (or the pseudogene TRBV3-2) to TRBJ1-5; the match to TRBD1 covers 8 bases. V dropped 3 bases and J dropped 8; count of bases not matched to a gene: 6. The CDR3 totals 14 residues. Per germline, CDR1 LGHDT and CDR2 YNNKEL (reference sequence).

The chain recombines TRBV7-2 with TRBJ1-1; no clear D gene. The CDR3 contains 13 residues. The V gene's germline CDR1 is SGHTA and CDR2 FQGNSA. V was cut by 5 bases and J by 1 base, with 8 bases left in between. CDR3 sequence: CASSARANTEAFF. CDR3 nucleotide sequence: TGTGCCAGCAGCGCTAGAGCGAACACTGAAGCTTTCTTT.

This clone was counted once. Written as DNA, the CDR3 is TGTGCCAGCAGTAGGACAGGGACCTACAATGAGCAGTTCTTC. The encoded protein is CASSRTGTYNEQFF. J is TRBJ2-1 and V is TRBV11-3; 8 bases align to TRBD1. Germline V gene sequence: CDR1 SGHNT, CDR2 YENEEA. Germline trimming cut 6 bases from V and 2 bases from J; bases unmatched to any gene: 3. The CDR3 length is 14 residues.

The chain employs TRBV25-1 and TRBJ2-7; weak D call: TRBD1 (6 bases). Germline assignment: CDR1 MGHDK and CDR2 SYGVNS. This CDR3 has 14 amino acids. V lost 2 bases and J lost 3, with 11 bases in between. Written as DNA, the CDR3 is TGTGCCAGCAGTGAAGCAGGGGAGATCTACGAGCAGTACTTC. Translated, it gives CASSEAGEIYEQYF.

The chain employs TRBV5-5 and TRBJ2-3, with D hard to call. The germline V gene has CDR1 SGHKS and CDR2 YYEKEE (reference sequence). Between the trimmed V and J ends, which lost 6 bases and 0 bases, there was a span of 11 bases. CDR3 length: 14 residues. In DNA, the CDR3 is TGTGCCAGCACCCCCGGTTGGAGCACAGATACGCAGTATTTT. This encodes CASTPGWSTDTQYF. The full variable domain, rest sourced from reference TRBV5-5 and TRBJ2-3, is DAGVTQSPTHLIKTRGQQVTLRCSPISGHKSVSWYQQVLGQGPQFIFQYYEKEERGRGNFPDRFSARQFPNYSSELNVNALLLGDSALYLCASTPGWSTDTQYFGPGTRLTVL.

The chain is built from TRBV28 and TRBJ1-5; D gene uncertain. V shed 1 base and J shed 1 base, with 11 bases lying between them. CDR1 is MDHEN, CDR2 SYDVKM, per germline. This CDR3 is 16 amino acids long. The DNA of the CDR3 is TGTGCCAGCAGTTTATCACAGAGTCCGAGCAATCAGCCCCAGCATTTT. Residues: CASSLSQSPSNQPQHF.

As regards this clone: One junction end does not reproduce the germline sequence, and a read error may be involved. V usage is TRBV4-1 and J usage is TRBJ2-1; no clear D. Germline-derived CDR1 and CDR2 are MGHRA and YSYEKL. CDR3 length: 15 residues. In DNA form, the CDR3 reads TGCGCCAGCAGCCCCCTTAGGTGGAACTACAATGGGCAGTTCTTC. Its protein product is CASSPLRWNYNGQFF.

J is TRBJ2-1 and V is TRBV6-5; 7 positions match TRBD2. In germline, CDR1 is MNHEY, CDR2 SVGAGI. The CDR3 has 15 residues. After removal of 4 bases from V and 0 bases from J, the junction contained 3 bases not matched to a gene. For the CDR3, the DNA is TGTGCCAGCAGTTTAAGCGGGGTCTCCTACAATGAGCAGTTCTTC. This translates into CASSLSGVSYNEQFF.

The chain joins TRBV4-1 to TRBJ1-2; D uncertain. V lost 0 bases and J lost 2, with 10 bases in between. The CDR3 consists of 15 residues. Germline lookup yields CDR1 MGHRA and CDR2 YSYEKL. The CDR3 here is CASSQDMGENYGYTF. The CDR3 nucleotides read TGCGCCAGCAGCCAAGATATGGGCGAAAACTATGGCTACACCTTC.

This sequence joins TRBV28 and TRBJ2-3; 10 positions match TRBD2. The V gene's germline CDR1 is MDHEN and CDR2 SYDVKM. V lost 2 bases and J lost 3; bases outside the gene matches: 5. This CDR3 has 16 amino acids. CDR3 sequence reads: CASSLDLAGVTDTQYF. Here the CDR3 DNA reads TGTGCCAGCAGTTTAGACCTAGCGGGAGTGACAGATACGCAGTATTTT.

V usage is TRBV15 and J usage is TRBJ2-2; perhaps TRBD2 as D (5 bases). Per the germline V gene, CDR1 is LNHNV and CDR2 is YYDKDF (reference sequence). CDR3 size: 16 residues. V dropped 2 bases and J dropped 5 bases, with 15 bases sitting between them. The CDR3 sequence is CATSRSTREGTGELFF. The CDR3 bases are TGTGCCACCAGCAGATCGACGAGGGAAGGAACCGGGGAGCTGTTTTTT.

This clone showed up just once. The gene calls are TRBV5-8 and TRBJ2-4; 9 nucleotides agree with TRBD2. Germline trimming cut 4 bases from V and 9 bases from J; bases unmatched to any gene: 14. This CDR3 has 16 amino acids. Germline CDR1 is SGHTS and CDR2 is YDEGEE. As DNA, the CDR3 is TGTGCCAGCAGCCCAGGGACTAGCCCATCCCTGGGCATTCAGTACTTC. It codes for CASSPGTSPSLGIQYF.

The chain combines TRBV2 with TRBJ1-1; D call uncertain. Germline-derived CDR1 and CDR2 are SNHLY and FYNNEI. Trimming took 2 bases from V and 0 from J, leaving 13 bases between them. The CDR3 consists of 16 residues. As DNA, the CDR3 is TGTGCCAGCAGTGAACACCCCCCAGGAATGAACACTGAAGCTTTCTTT. The encoded protein is CASSEHPPGMNTEAFF.